The 16 T cell receptor beta chains in this list originate from one sample, sequenced in a study of T cells in localized non-small cell lung cancer. Clones were sequenced by immunoSEQ multiplex PCR, and TCRdb holds only the in-frame ones, with some missing. Of roughly 1,100 clones listed, just under 25% are singletons. Sequenced material: normal lung tissue next to the tumor, taken before any cancer treatment. The receptors derive from a woman aged 35-70 years with stage III squamous cell lung carcinoma.

CDR3 sequence (DNA): TGTGCCAGCAGCGTAGAGGGGAACACTGAAGCTTTCTTT. Translation: CASSVEGNTEAFF. The chain has TRBV9 and TRBJ1-1, with D uncertain. Germline V gives CDR1 SGDLS, CDR2 YYNGEE. The V and J ends lost 0 bases and 1 base respectively, with 4 bases between them. The CDR3 spans 13 residues.

In this sample, this clone turned up a few times. V usage is TRBV6-7 and J usage is TRBJ2-1, with 9 nucleotides matching TRBD2. TRBV6-7 is an open reading frame, and its role is uncertain. V was clipped by 6 bases and J by 8 bases; unmatched bases: 8. This CDR3 contains 14 residues. The CDR3 bases are TGTGCCAGCAGCGAGCGGGGGGCCACGGATGAGCAGTTCTTC. Its translation is CASSERGATDEQFF.

The DNA of the CDR3 is TGTGCCAGCAGCGTAGGGCTAGACGATACGCAGTATTTT. It codes for CASSVGLDDTQYF. The rearrangement joins TRBV9 to TRBJ2-3; D remains unclear. Trimming took off 0 bases at V and 6 bases at J, with 8 bases between the two ends. The CDR3 runs 13 residues. Germline CDR1 and CDR2: SGDLS and YYNGEE.

The genes are TRBV14 and TRBJ2-4; D is ambiguous. V was trimmed by 0 bases and J by 9 bases, leaving 9 bases between them. The CDR3 length is 13 residues. CDR1 SGHDN and CDR2 FVKESK come from the germline V gene. CDR3 coding DNA: TGTGCCAGCAGCCAAGATCGATTCACCATTCAGTACTTC. Its translation: CASSQDRFTIQYF.

The chain carries TRBV19 and TRBJ2-3; 7 bases agree with TRBD2. The CDR3 runs 17 residues. In germline, CDR1 is LNHDA, CDR2 SQIVND (reference sequence). V trimming: 5 bases; J trimming: 2 bases; junction bases outside the gene matches: 13. CDR3 DNA sequence: TGTGCCAGTAGTCCCGCCCCGCAGCGGGGATCCACAGATACGCAGTATTTT. As protein: CASSPAPQRGSTDTQYF.

The rearrangement uses TRBV6-8 and TRBJ1-2; TRBD1 aligns across 8 bases. V was pared by 6 bases and J by 4 bases, with 4 bases of the junction left unmatched. Germline-derived CDR1 and CDR2 are MNHGY and SAAAGT. The CDR3 covers 13 residues. DNA of the CDR3: TGTGCCAGCAGCAAGACAGGGGTCTATGGCTACACCTTC. Residues: CASSKTGVYGYTF.

In its sample, this clone is hyperexpanded. CDR3 amino acids: CASSYPEEGANEKLFF. In DNA, the CDR3 is TGTGCCAGCAGTTACCCAGAGGAGGGGGCTAATGAAAAACTGTTTTTT. V is TRBV6-8 and J is TRBJ1-4; D possibly corresponds to TRBD1 (6 bases). The germline gives CDR1 MNHGY, CDR2 SAAAGT. The CDR3 has 16 residues. The V and J ends lost 2 bases and 3 bases respectively, with 13 bases between them.

There are a few counts of this clone. J is TRBJ1-2 and V is TRBV19; D call uncertain. Germline CDR1 LNHDA, CDR2 SQIVND (reference sequence). The CDR3 is 11 amino acids. CDR3 nucleotide sequence: TGTTGTAGCGAGGGTTCCTATGGCTACACCTTC. Encoded protein: CCSEGSYGYTF.

This clone showed up just a few times. The V call is TRBV6-7, the J call TRBJ2-1; D is uncertain. TRBV6-7 belongs to the ORF category, with a function that is uncertain. V was shortened by 7 bases and J by 5 bases, with 6 bases between the two germline ends. The CDR3 loop spans 11 amino acids. CDR3 sequence reads: CASMPDNEQFF. CDR3 nucleotides: TGTGCCAGCATGCCGGACAATGAGCAGTTCTTC.

This chain joins TRBV30 and TRBJ2-7; D may be TRBD1 (6 bases). V gave up 8 bases and J gave up 7 bases, with 15 bases separating them. This CDR3 region has 11 residues. The germline V gene has CDR1 GTSNPN and CDR2 SVGIG (reference sequence). The CDR3 is CATKTGREQYF. In nucleotides, the CDR3 is TGTGCCACAAAGACAGGTCGAGAGCAGTACTTC.

V and J are TRBV30 and TRBJ1-1; unclear D gene. Germline assignment: CDR1 GTSNPN and CDR2 SVGIG (reference sequence). The CDR3 extends over 14 amino acids. Trimming removed 0 bases at V and 2 bases at J, with 10 bases between. CDR3 in amino acids: CAWSVIRKNTEAFF. CDR3 sequence (DNA): TGTGCCTGGAGTGTAATCAGAAAAAACACTGAAGCTTTCTTT.

The chain recombines TRBV15 with TRBJ2-2; no reliable D call. The CDR3 spans 15 residues. From germline, CDR1 is LNHNV and CDR2 YYDKDF (reference sequence). V lost 0 bases to trimming and J lost 6 bases, with 11 bases between them. The CDR3 bases are TGTGCCACCAGCAGAGATCGAGGCGCGGCCGGGGAGCTGTTTTTT. Its translation is CATSRDRGAAGELFF.

This clone was recorded once. At one end the junction does not follow the germline gene, possibly because of a read error. The chain has TRBV5-1 and TRBJ1-2; D is undetermined. Germline loops: CDR1 SGHRS, CDR2 YFSETQ. The CDR3 covers 15 residues. The CDR3 loop is CASSLAGVGNYGNTF. CDR3 nucleotide sequence: TGCGCCAGCAGCTTGGCCGGGGTAGGGAACTATGGCAACACCTTC. Full variable domain (missing parts from reference TRBV5-1 and TRBJ1-2): KAGVTQTPRYLIKTRGQQVTLSCSPISGHRSVSWYQQTPGQGLQFLFEYFSETQRNKGNFPGRFSGRQFSNSRSEMNVSTLELGDSALYLCASSLAGVGNYGNTFGSGTRLTVV.

The chain is built from TRBV5-1 and TRBJ2-7; D might be TRBD2 (5 bases). Trimming left V 3 bases short and J 7 bases short, with 20 bases between. The CDR3 is made up of 15 amino acids. Germline-derived CDR1 and CDR2 are SGHRS and YFSETQ. The CDR3 protein is CASSSKHWERQEQYF. In DNA, the CDR3 is TGCGCCAGCAGCTCGAAGCACTGGGAGAGGCAAGAGCAGTACTTC.

The rearrangement joins TRBV5-1 to TRBJ2-7; TRBD1 agrees at 10 bases. The V gene's germline CDR1 is SGHRS and CDR2 YFSETQ. This CDR3 region has 15 residues. The ends lost 4 bases at V and 9 bases at J; junction bases unmatched: 13. This CDR3 is CASSSSGTGVMRQYF. The DNA of the CDR3 is TGCGCCAGCAGCAGCAGCGGGACAGGGGTTATGAGGCAGTACTTC.

The V call is TRBV14, the J call TRBJ2-5; 9 nucleotides line up with TRBD2. Germline CDR1 SGHDN, CDR2 FVKESK. With 2 bases clipped from V and 1 base from J, the junction kept 2 bases outside the gene matches. This CDR3 has 15 residues. CDR3 in DNA: TGTGCCAGCAGCCAACCTAGCGGGGTCCAAGAGACCCAGTACTTC. This translates into CASSQPSGVQETQYF.